This paragraph covers one T cell receptor (beta chain) sequence. What it recognizes is unknown. This sample is part of a study of OX40 agonist ivuxolimab in advanced cancers. Study-level background: Ivuxolimab, an antibody acting as an agonist of OX40 (CD134), was used to treat patients. Partial responses occurred in three patients (one hepatocellular carcinoma, two cutaneous melanoma).

Study-wide results and limits: At 0.1 to 3.0 mg/kg and by week 6, clonal expansion occurred in CD4+ and CD8+ blood T cells.

The method was immunoSEQ multiplex PCR; TCRdb's version includes in-frame clones alone and lacks a portion of them. The repertoire holds 70,000 to 80,000 clones, with roughly 90% as singletons. Per the germline V gene, CDR1 is GTSNPN and CDR2 is SVGIG (reference sequence). This CDR3 is built from 13 residues. V was trimmed by 2 bases and J by 5 bases, leaving 9 bases between them. The specimen comprised CD4+ or CD8+ T cells sorted from blood, sampled in a trial of the OX40 agonist ivuxolimab. The chain combines TRBV30 with TRBJ1-4, with D possibly TRBD1 on 5 matching bases. This TCR was recovered from an adult with an advanced solid tumor such as melanoma, head and neck, liver or kidney cancer. CDR3: CAWSRQSNEKLFF. CDR3 coding DNA: TGTGCCTGGAGTCGACAGAGCAATGAAAAACTGTTTTTT.